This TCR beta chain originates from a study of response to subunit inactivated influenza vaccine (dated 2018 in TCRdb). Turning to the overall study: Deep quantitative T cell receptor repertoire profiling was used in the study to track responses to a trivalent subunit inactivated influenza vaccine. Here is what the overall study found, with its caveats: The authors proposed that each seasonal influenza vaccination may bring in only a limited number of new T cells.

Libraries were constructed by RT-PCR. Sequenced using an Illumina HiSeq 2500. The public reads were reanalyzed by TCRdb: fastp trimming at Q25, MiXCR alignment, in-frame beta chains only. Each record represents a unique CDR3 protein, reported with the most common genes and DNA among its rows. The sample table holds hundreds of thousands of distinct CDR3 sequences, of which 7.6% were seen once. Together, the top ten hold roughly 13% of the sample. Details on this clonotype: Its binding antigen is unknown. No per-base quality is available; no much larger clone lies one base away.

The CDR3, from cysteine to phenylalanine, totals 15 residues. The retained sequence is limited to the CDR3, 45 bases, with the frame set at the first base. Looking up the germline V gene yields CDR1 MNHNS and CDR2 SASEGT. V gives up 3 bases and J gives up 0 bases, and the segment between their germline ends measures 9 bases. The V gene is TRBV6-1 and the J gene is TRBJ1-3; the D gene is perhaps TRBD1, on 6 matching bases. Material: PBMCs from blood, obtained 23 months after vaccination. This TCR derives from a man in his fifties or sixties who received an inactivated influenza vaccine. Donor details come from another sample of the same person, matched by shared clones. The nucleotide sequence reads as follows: TGTGCCAGCAGTGAGGACAGTAACTCTGGAAACACCATATATTTT. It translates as CASSEDSNSGNTIYF.